This entry is about one T cell receptor (beta chain). Antigen: not known. Sequencing of cultured CD4+ T cell DNA used the Oncomine TCR Beta short-read assay. TCRdb redid the calling of the PCR reads with MiXCR, one entry per CDR3 protein. The sample yields around 19,000 distinct CDR3 sequences, roughly 40% seen once. Germline V gene sequence: CDR1 SQVTM, CDR2 ANQGSEA. CDR3 length: 12 residues. V was shortened by 3 bases and J by 8 bases, with 13 bases between the two germline ends. The treatment: approximately 9-day PBMC culture with coronavirus spike peptide pools or control peptides (ViraFEST assay). The sample comes from a study of vaccination and CD4 T cells after COVID-19. Notes on the study in general: Convalescent patients' median share of reactive clones seen only post-vaccination was around 86%.

The sequencing input was CD4+ T cells from blood, cultured in vitro. The chain combines TRBV29-1 with TRBJ1-2; no clear D gene. The receptor was derived from a human donor who had recovered from COVID-19. The CDR3: CSVDMANGGYTF. Written as DNA, the CDR3 is TGCAGCGTTGATATGGCAAATGGGGGCTACACCTTC.